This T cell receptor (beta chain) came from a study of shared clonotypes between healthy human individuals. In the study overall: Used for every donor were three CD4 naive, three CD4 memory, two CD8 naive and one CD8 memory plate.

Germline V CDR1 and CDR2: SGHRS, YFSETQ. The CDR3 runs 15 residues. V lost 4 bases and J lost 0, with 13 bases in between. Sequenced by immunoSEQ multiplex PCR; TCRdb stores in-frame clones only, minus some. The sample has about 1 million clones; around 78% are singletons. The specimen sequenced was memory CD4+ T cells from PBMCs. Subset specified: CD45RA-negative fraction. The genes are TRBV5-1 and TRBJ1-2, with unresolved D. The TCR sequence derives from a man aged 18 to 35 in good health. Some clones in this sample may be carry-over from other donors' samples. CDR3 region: CASSRDPRSNYGYTF. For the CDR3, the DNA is TGCGCCAGCAGCCGCGACCCGAGATCTAACTATGGCTACACCTTC.